This note documents a single TCR beta chain sequence. Its antigen is not known. The data were obtained in a study of beta chain features in type 1 diabetes. Sequencing targeted expressed TCRB transcripts, as all isolated RNA had been reverse transcribed. Only in-frame clones appear in the TCRdb table, and some are missing; sequencing was by immunoSEQ multiplex PCR. The sample lists 100,000 to 150,000 clones; 15% to 20% were seen once. The CDR3 spans 13 residues. V lost 5 bases and J 7 bases, leaving 12 bases between the germline ends. From germline, CDR1 is SGHRS and CDR2 YFSETQ. Whole-study results and caveats: Within each of all four CD4+ subsets, Type 1 diabetes patients had TCRB CDR3s that were moderately but significantly shorter.

The J gene is TRBJ2-2, the V gene TRBV5-1, with D possibly matching TRBD1 (6 bases). Sequenced: central memory CD4+ T cells from blood. The receptor comes from a man in his late teens or twenties with type 1 diabetes. This chain's CDR3 is CASSTQGIGELFF. The CDR3 DNA follows: TGCGCCAGCAGTACACAGGGTATCGGGGAGCTGTTTTTT.